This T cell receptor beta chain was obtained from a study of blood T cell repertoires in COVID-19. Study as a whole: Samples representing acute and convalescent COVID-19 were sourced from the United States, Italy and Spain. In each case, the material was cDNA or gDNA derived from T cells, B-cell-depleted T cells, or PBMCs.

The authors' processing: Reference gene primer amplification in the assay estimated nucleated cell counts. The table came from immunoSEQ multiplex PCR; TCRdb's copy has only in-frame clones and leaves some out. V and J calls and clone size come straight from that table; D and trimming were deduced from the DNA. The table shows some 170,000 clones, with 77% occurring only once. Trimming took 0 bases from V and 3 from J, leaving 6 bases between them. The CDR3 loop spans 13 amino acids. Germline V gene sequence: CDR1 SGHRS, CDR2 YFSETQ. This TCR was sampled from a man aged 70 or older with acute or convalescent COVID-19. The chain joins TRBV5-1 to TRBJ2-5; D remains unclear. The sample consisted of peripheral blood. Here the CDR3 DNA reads TGCGCCAGCAGCTTGGGCGGAGAAGAGACCCAGTACTTC. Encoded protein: CASSLGGEETQYF.